The 9 T cell receptor beta chains below come from one sample, sequenced in a study of T cell repertoires in cytomegalovirus infection. No antigen has been identified for these receptors. TCRdb fed the reads into MiXCR, producing one record per CDR3 protein. The table includes about 220,000 distinct CDR3 sequences, around 35% detected once. Material: CD8+ T cells from cultured PBMCs, obtained from culture after CMV antigen stimulation. The receptors come from a human donor in good health (CMV status not recorded). Some clones in this sample may be carry-over from other donors' samples.

This clonotype was seen more than once but under ten times. This chain connects TRBV7-9 to TRBJ2-3; the match to TRBD1 covers 11 bases. The CDR3 is made up of 17 amino acids. With V trimmed by 5 bases and J by 2 bases, 9 bases remained unmatched. The germline V gene encodes CDR1 SEHNR and CDR2 FQNEAQ (reference sequence). The CDR3 DNA sequence: TGTGCCAGCAGCGCCGACCGGGACAGGGGGTTCACAGATACGCAGTATTTT. Translated: CASSADRDRGFTDTQYF.

This clonotype appeared many times. This chain uses TRBV7-2 with TRBJ2-7; 9 bases agree with TRBD1. The V gene end was trimmed by 5 bases and the J gene end by 4 bases; junction bases not matched to a gene: 9. This CDR3 spans 15 amino acids. Germline values: CDR1 SGHTA, CDR2 FQGNSA. The CDR3 loop is CASSPSGTGIYEQYF. CDR3 bases: TGTGCCAGCAGCCCCTCTGGGACAGGGATATACGAGCAGTACTTC.

The chain couples TRBV12-3 or TRBV12-4 to TRBJ1-3, with no clear D. The V gene lost 5 bases and the J gene lost 4 bases, with 6 bases spanning the gap. The CDR3 totals 12 residues. The CDR3 spells CASSTVGNTIYF. Here the CDR3 DNA reads TGTGCCAGCAGTACAGTCGGAAACACCATATATTTT.

The rearrangement joins TRBV7-3 to TRBJ2-2; D unresolved. Between the trimmed V and J ends, which lost 5 bases and 0 bases, there was a span of 10 bases. This CDR3 contains 15 residues. CDR1 is SGHTA, CDR2 FQGTGA, per germline. Here the CDR3 DNA reads TGTGCCAGCAGCCCACCGGGTTCGAACACCGGGGAGCTGTTTTTT. Residues: CASSPPGSNTGELFF.

In this sample, this clonotype turned up a few times. The rearrangement uses TRBV7-8 and TRBJ2-5; D remains ambiguous. CDR3 size: 11 residues. Per the germline V gene, CDR1 is SGHVS and CDR2 is FQNEAQ. The V and J ends lost 5 bases and 0 bases respectively, with 1 base between them. The chain's CDR3 is CASSHQETQYF. The CDR3 DNA reads TGTGCCAGCAGCCACCAAGAGACCCAGTACTTC.

This clonotype was seen a handful of times. J is TRBJ1-4 and V is TRBV12-3 or TRBV12-4; D unresolved. There are 16 residues in the CDR3. Trimming took 5 bases from V and 0 from J, leaving 13 bases between them. CDR3 DNA sequence: TGTGCCAGCAGTCCAGCCGACCCAACAACTAATGAAAAACTGTTTTTT. This codes for CASSPADPTTNEKLFF.

The chain is built from TRBV20-1 and TRBJ2-7, with TRBD1 identical over 7 bases. J gave up 3 bases and V 3 bases, and 5 bases lay outside the gene matches. The V gene's germline CDR1 is DFQATT and CDR2 SNEGSKA (reference sequence). This CDR3 spans 13 amino acids. CDR3 DNA: TGCAGTGCTAGCCCCAGGGGGTACTACGAGCAGTACTTC. This codes for CSASPRGYYEQYF.

In DNA, the CDR3 is TGTGCCAGCAGCTTGCCAGGGGCAATGGGCGAGCAGTACTTC. It codes for CASSLPGAMGEQYF. J is TRBJ2-7 and V is TRBV7-9, with TRBD1 as a possible D gene (6 bases). V lost 3 bases, J lost 6 bases, and 15 bases lay in between. The CDR3 spans 14 residues. Per germline, CDR1 SEHNR and CDR2 FQNEAQ (reference sequence).

The chain couples TRBV15 to TRBJ2-1; 7 bases match TRBD2. V trimming: 0 bases; J trimming: 6 bases; junction bases outside the gene matches: 11. Germline V CDR1 and CDR2: LNHNV, YYDKDF (reference sequence). The CDR3 extends over 17 amino acids. CDR3 sequence (DNA): TGTGCCACCAGCAGAGATGGGTCTGTGGGGAGGGGCAATGAGCAGTTCTTC. This translates into CATSRDGSVGRGNEQFF.